A selection of T cell receptor beta chains follows, all from one sample in a study of regulatory T cells in long-lasting Graves disease. From the multiplex PCR reads, TCRdb called clonotypes with MiXCR, one entry per CDR3 protein. The data hold about 530,000 distinct CDR3 sequences, with about 16% observed a single time. A further study also used this sample, focusing on T cells in Graves' hyperthyroidism and ophthalmopathy.

The specimen was peripheral blood mononuclear cells (PBMCs), collected at new diagnosis, from a patient treated with antithyroid drugs. The receptors derive from a woman between 40 and 65 years old with Graves disease. The CDR3 runs from the conserved cysteine through the conserved F or W. A D gene is named only where the DNA matches it firmly. The size of a clone is reported for some rows only, either as once, few or many, or as a class for expanded clones.

cdr3_length,clone_size,d_call,v_call,j_call,cdr3_nt,cdr3_aa
17,once,NA,TRBV20-1,TRBJ2-4,TGCAGTGTCTCACCGGGGCCCATGATTGGGGCCAAAAACATTCAGTACTTC,CSVSPGPMIGAKNIQYF
16,NA,TRBD1,TRBV19,TRBJ2-2,TGTGCCAGTAGTGAGCCGGGACAGGTGAACACCGGGGAGCTGTTTTTT,CASSEPGQVNTGELFF
16,NA,NA,TRBV19,TRBJ1-5,TGTGCCAGTAGTATTTCGCGGGGACCAATCGATCAGCCCCAGCATTTT,CASSISRGPIDQPQHF
14,NA,NA,TRBV24-1,TRBJ2-2,TGTGCCACCAGTGATTTGTGGGGCAGCGGGGAGCTGTTTTTT,CATSDLWGSGELFF
18,NA,TRBD1,TRBV4-2,TRBJ1-2,TGTGCCAGCAGCCAAGAATGGGCAGGGGGCGGCTGGAGCTATGGCTACACCTTC,CASSQEWAGGGWSYGYTF
16,few,TRBD1,TRBV19,TRBJ2-7,TGTGCCAGTACCCCGGGGTACGGGGACAGGACCCACGAGCAGTACTTC,CASTPGYGDRTHEQYF
16,NA,TRBD2,TRBV18,TRBJ2-7,TGTGCCAGCTCACCAAGTTTCGGGACGGGGGGGCGCGAGCAGTACTTC,CASSPSFGTGGREQYF
14,few,NA,TRBV30,TRBJ1-6,TGTGCCTGGAATGTCAGACGTTCGAATTCACCCCTCCACTTT,CAWNVRRSNSPLHF
18,few,NA,TRBV7-6,TRBJ1-5,TGTGCCAGCAGCTCCTCCGGGCAGTTAGGGAATAGCAATCAGCCCCAGCATTTT,CASSSSGQLGNSNQPQHF
16,few,TRBD1,TRBV9,TRBJ2-3,TGTGCCAGCAGCGCGGACAGGGGGGCGGGCACAGATACGCAGTATTTT,CASSADRGAGTDTQYF
14,many,NA,TRBV30,TRBJ2-1,TGTGCCTGGGGCTGGGAGATATCCTACAATGAGCAGTTCTTC,CAWGWEISYNEQFF
16,many,TRBD2,TRBV3-1,TRBJ2-7,TGTGCCAGCAGCCCCCACGCCACTAGCGGCGTGTACGAGCAGTACTTC,CASSPHATSGVYEQYF
15,few,TRBD1,TRBV5-4,TRBJ1-2,TGTGCCAGCAGCAGTGGACAGGTTCTTAACTATGGCTACACCTTC,CASSSGQVLNYGYTF
15,many,NA,TRBV6-1,TRBJ2-1,TGTGCCAGCAGCCTGGGAAACCCAGCCCGGGATGAGCAGTTCTTC,CASSLGNPARDEQFF
15,NA,NA,TRBV5-1,TRBJ1-5,TGCGCCAGCAGCTTGGAAGGACACGACAATCAGCCCCAGCATTTT,CASSLEGHDNQPQHF
16,many,TRBD1,TRBV3-1,TRBJ1-2,TGTGCCAGCAGCTTACTTCCCCGGACAGGGGCCTATGGCTACACCTTC,CASSLLPRTGAYGYTF
15,many,TRBD2,TRBV20-1,TRBJ2-5,TGCAGTGCTAGTCTCGCGGGGGGCCTCCAAGAGACCCAGTACTTC,CSASLAGGLQETQYF
15,NA,TRBD1,TRBV2,TRBJ1-2,TGTGCCAGCAGTGAAGCGGACAGGTATAACTATGGCTACACCTTC,CASSEADRYNYGYTF
16,many,TRBD1,TRBV7-6,TRBJ2-7,TGTGCCAGCAGCTCCCCGACTACAGGGGGCTCCTACGAGCAGTACTTC,CASSSPTTGGSYEQYF
13,few,TRBD1,TRBV29-1,TRBJ2-3,TGCAGCGTTTCGGGACAGTTGGGGGATACGCAGTATTTT,CSVSGQLGDTQYF
16,few,NA,TRBV27,TRBJ1-5,TGTGCCAGCACCTACGGCCAACAGGGCGGAGGTCAGCCCCAGCATTTT,CASTYGQQGGGQPQHF
13,many,NA,TRBV20-1,TRBJ1-5,TGCAGTGCTAGAGTGGGGTCGGGGCAGCCCCAGCATTTT,CSARVGSGQPQHF
14,few,TRBD1,TRBV20-1,TRBJ1-2,TGCAGTGCCGAGGTTGGGACAGGGGCAGATGGCTACACCTTC,CSAEVGTGADGYTF
14,many,NA,TRBV9,TRBJ1-2,TGTGCCAGTTCGCTCAGGGAGGCCAGCTATGGCTACACCTTC,CASSLREASYGYTF
14,many,TRBD2,TRBV2,TRBJ2-1,TGTGCCAGCAGGACTAGCGGGGGGAACAATGAGCAGTTCTTC,CASRTSGGNNEQFF
13,many,TRBD1,TRBV5-5,TRBJ1-1,TGTGCCAGCAGCTCCGGGACAGGGAGGGTAGCTTTCTTT,CASSSGTGRVAFF
15,many,TRBD1,TRBV28,TRBJ1-1,TGTGCCAGCAGTCCCCGGGACAGAAAGAACACTGAAGCTTTCTTT,CASSPRDRKNTEAFF
15,many,TRBD1,TRBV10-1,TRBJ2-5,TGCGCCAGCAGTGACGGCTCAGGGGGTCGAGAGACCCAGTACTTC,CASSDGSGGRETQYF
14,many,NA,TRBV19,TRBJ1-1,TGTGCCAGTAGTATTCAACCGCTGAACACTGAAGCTTTCTTT,CASSIQPLNTEAFF